The present T cell receptor (beta chain) was sequenced within a study of glioma-infiltrating T cells after dendritic cell vaccination. At the level of the study: Patients had newly diagnosed or recurrent glioblastoma and received dendritic cell vaccines. Patients received three intradermal dendritic cell vaccine injections at biweekly intervals.

This clone showed up just a few times. Profiling relied on immunoSEQ multiplex PCR, and the TCRdb table lists in-frame clones only, not all of them. Of 71,000 or so clones in the sample, around 86% were seen once. Fresh-frozen tumor tissue and more than two years of survival data were available for all. The TCR was taken from a human donor with glioblastoma. This sample comprised blood, obtained before dendritic cell vaccination.

This CDR3 reads CASSTQEEETQYF. The CDR3 DNA reads TGTGCCAGTAGTACACAAGAGGAAGAGACCCAGTACTTC. V usage is TRBV19 and J usage is TRBJ2-5; D ambiguous. The length of the CDR3 is 13 residues. V was pared by 4 bases and J by 3 bases, with 9 bases between. Germline values: CDR1 LNHDA, CDR2 SQIVND (reference sequence).